What follows are 23 T cell receptor beta chains derived from one specimen sequenced in a study of CD8+ T cells in alopecia areata. Sequencing used cDNA as its template, made by extracting RNA and reverse transcribing it. The table came from immunoSEQ multiplex PCR; TCRdb's copy has only in-frame clones and leaves some out. The table lists a few hundred thousand clones, around two fifths of them singletons. Documented treatment: oral pan-JAK inhibitor, 5-10 mg twice daily. This specimen was CD4+ T cells sorted from blood, taken around week 34, from a patient treated with tofacitinib. These receptors came from a human donor with alopecia areata.

About this clone itself: This sequence may be a read error, since a much larger clone differs from it by one base. This rearrangement joins TRBV6-1 to TRBJ1-5, with TRBD1 as a possible D gene (5 bases). V shed 6 bases and J shed 7 bases, with 10 bases lying between them. CDR1 is MNHNS and CDR2 is SASEGT in the germline V gene. The CDR3 contains 12 residues. As DNA, the CDR3 is TGTGCCAGCAGCCCGGGGGACCAGCCCCAGCATTTT. Translated, it gives CASSPGDQPQHF.

This clone has a handful of counts. The V gene is TRBV18, the J gene TRBJ1-1; D is unresolved. CDR1 KGHSH and CDR2 LQKENI come from the germline V gene. V gave up 3 bases and J gave up 2 bases, with 10 bases separating them. The CDR3 runs 14 residues. Here the CDR3 DNA reads TGTGCCAGCTCACCCCCAACAAGAAACACTGAAGCTTTCTTT. Encoded protein: CASSPPTRNTEAFF.

This clone was observed many times. This chain uses TRBV6-1 with TRBJ2-7; D is perhaps TRBD2 (6 bases). This CDR3 contains 15 residues. Germline assignment: CDR1 MNHNS and CDR2 SASEGT. The ends were cut back, 6 bases at V and 3 bases at J, with 18 bases in the middle. This chain's CDR3 is CASRGTQPVRYEQYF. The CDR3 DNA reads as TGTGCCAGCAGGGGGACTCAACCGGTGCGCTACGAGCAGTACTTC.

The V call is TRBV14, the J call TRBJ2-3; the D is unclear. CDR3 size: 15 residues. Deletions cut 1 base from V and 4 bases from J, with 12 bases between. Germline V gene sequence: CDR1 SGHDN, CDR2 FVKESK. The CDR3 DNA sequence: TGTGCCAGCAGCCAAGCATCACCGTCGGCAGATACGCAGTATTTT. It yields the protein CASSQASPSADTQYF. Variable domain in full (rest from reference TRBV14 and TRBJ2-3): EAGVTQFPSHSVIEKGQTVTLRCDPISGHDNLYWYRRVMGKEIKFLLHFVKESKQDESGMPNNRFLAERTGGTYSTLKVQPAELEDSGVYFCASSQASPSADTQYFGPGTRLTVL.

The chain carries TRBV7-9 and TRBJ1-4; 9 bases agree with TRBD1. From germline, CDR1 is SEHNR and CDR2 FQNEAQ (reference sequence). V trimming: 5 bases; J trimming: 7 bases; junction bases outside the gene matches: 11. This CDR3 spans 16 amino acids. The CDR3 coding sequence is TGTGCCAGCAGCCTCCGCCTGACAGGGGGAAGTGAAAAACTGTTTTTT. Translated: CASSLRLTGGSEKLFF.

A few counts support this clone. The CDR3 loop reads CASSLSGLYEQYF. In DNA form, the CDR3 reads TGTGCCAGCAGCCTATCCGGGCTCTACGAGCAGTACTTC. This chain links TRBV14 with TRBJ2-7, with unresolved D. This CDR3 spans 13 amino acids. Trimming shortened V by 4 bases and J by 3 bases, and 10 bases separated the two germline ends. Germline lookup yields CDR1 SGHDN and CDR2 FVKESK.

A few counts support this clone. The rearrangement joins TRBV5-1 to TRBJ1-4; 9 bases are shared with TRBD1. Looked up from germline, CDR1 is SGHRS and CDR2 is YFSETQ. V lost 4 bases and J lost 5; bases outside the gene matches: 3. This CDR3 is 14 amino acids long. The CDR3 nucleotides are TGCGCCAGCAGCACGGACAGGGGAAATGAAAAACTGTTTTTT. It codes for CASSTDRGNEKLFF.

The chain joins TRBV5-4 to TRBJ1-2; D unresolved. The CDR3 is 13 amino acids. V was trimmed by 2 bases and J by 3 bases, leaving 8 bases between them. Germline CDR1 and CDR2: SGHNT and YYREEE (reference sequence). Written as DNA, the CDR3 is TGTGCCAGCAGCTTCAAGGAACACTATGGCTACACCTTC. It encodes CASSFKEHYGYTF.

This clone was detected only a few times. This sequence joins TRBV23-1 and TRBJ2-5; tentative D call: TRBD1 (6 bases). TRBV23-1 is known as an ORF, though its function is uncertain. This CDR3 comprises 14 residues. V was trimmed by 8 bases and J by 3 bases, leaving 16 bases between them. The CDR3 nucleotides are TGCGCCAGCCGACCCCAGGGGAGAGAAGAGACCCAGTACTTC. Protein product: CASRPQGREETQYF.

This chain joins TRBV10-3 and TRBJ2-1; the D call may be TRBD1 or TRBD2 (5 bases each). CDR1 is ENHRY and CDR2 is SYGVKD in the germline V gene. V was cut by 4 bases and J by 5 bases, with 12 bases left in between. CDR3 size: 14 residues. Here the CDR3 reads CAISVGGPNNEQFF. CDR3 coding DNA: TGTGCCATCAGTGTTGGGGGACCCAACAATGAGCAGTTCTTC.

J is TRBJ1-1 and V is TRBV18, with no clear D. Trimming took 0 bases from V and 5 from J, leaving 13 bases between them. Germline V lookup: CDR1 KGHSH, CDR2 LQKENI. The CDR3 loop spans 15 amino acids. CDR3 sequence reads: CASSPPEGIRTEAFF. Written as DNA, the CDR3 is TGTGCCAGCTCACCACCAGAGGGTATACGGACTGAAGCTTTCTTT.

The chain employs TRBV5-1 and TRBJ2-1; 7 bases are shared with TRBD2. Germline values: CDR1 SGHRS, CDR2 YFSETQ. Trimming took 2 bases from V and 7 from J; bases not matched to a gene: 12. There are 16 residues in the CDR3. CDR3 DNA sequence: TGCGCCAGCAGCTTACGACATGGGGAGGGAAGTAATGAGCAGTTCTTC. Its translation: CASSLRHGEGSNEQFF.

This clone was counted between two and nine times. J is TRBJ2-1 and V is TRBV6-5; 11 bases match TRBD2. V gave up 4 bases and J gave up 6 bases; unmatched junction bases: 8. CDR1 is MNHEY, CDR2 SVGAGI, per germline. The CDR3 has 16 amino acids. CDR3 amino acids: CASSSLAGGLGNEQFF. The CDR3 nucleotides are TGTGCCAGCAGTTCTTTAGCGGGGGGGCTGGGCAATGAGCAGTTCTTC.

V is TRBV5-1 and J is TRBJ2-3, with 7 positions matching TRBD1. The CDR3 length is 15 residues. Per the germline V gene, CDR1 is SGHRS and CDR2 is YFSETQ. With V trimmed by 3 bases and J by 5 bases, 9 bases remained unmatched. The CDR3 DNA is TGCGCCAGCAGCTCGTCCGACAGGGAGAAAGATACGCAGTATTTT. This encodes CASSSSDREKDTQYF.

For this clone: Other DNA sequences in the same sample also yield this CDR3. This chain links TRBV15 with TRBJ1-2, with D uncertain. CDR3 size: 13 residues. CDR1 and CDR2 from the germline V gene are LNHNV and YYDKDF (reference sequence). The germline V and J ends were trimmed by 8 bases and 0 bases, with 10 bases remaining between them. DNA for the CDR3: TGTGCCACCTCGGAGGGTTCTAACTATGGCTACACCTTC. Residues: CATSEGSNYGYTF.

This rearrangement joins TRBV6-5 to TRBJ2-3; no firm D call. Germline CDR1 and CDR2: MNHEY and SVGAGI. CDR3 length equals 15 residues. V lost 6 bases to trimming and J lost 0 bases, with 13 bases between them. The CDR3 is CASRSSPASTDTQYF. The DNA for the CDR3 is TGTGCCAGCAGGTCCAGCCCCGCTAGCACAGATACGCAGTATTTT.

CDR3 sequence: CASSQVGAWPSSYNEQFF. Here the CDR3 DNA reads TGTGCCAGCAGCCAAGTAGGAGCATGGCCTTCCTCCTACAATGAGCAGTTCTTC. The genes are TRBV4-2 and TRBJ2-1; D is uncertain. This CDR3 comprises 18 residues. The V gene's germline CDR1 is LGHNA and CDR2 YNFKEQ. Trimming took 1 base from V and 0 from J, leaving 16 bases between them.

The chain has TRBV30 and TRBJ2-5, with a possible D match to TRBD1 (6 bases). This CDR3 spans 12 amino acids. Trimming pared 3 bases from V and 5 bases from J, leaving 10 bases between. The germline gives CDR1 GTSNPN, CDR2 SVGIG (reference sequence). The CDR3: CAWSRGEETQYF. CDR3 DNA sequence: TGTGCCTGGAGCAGGGGAGAGGAGACCCAGTACTTC. Together with reference TRBV30 and TRBJ2-5, the CDR3 gives the full variable domain: SQTIHQWPATLVQPVGSPLSLECTVEGTSNPNLYWYRQAAGRGLQLLFYSVGIGQISSEVPQNLSASRPQDRQFILSSKKLLLSDSGFYLCAWSRGEETQYFGPGTRLLVL.

The chain carries TRBV29-1 and TRBJ2-7, with D possibly matching TRBD2 (6 bases). V gave up 1 base and J gave up 1 base, with 17 bases separating them. The CDR3 spans 16 residues. Germline V gene data show CDR1 as SQVTM and CDR2 as ANQGSEA. The CDR3 spells CSVEGTQEGVSYEQYF. In DNA form, the CDR3 reads TGCAGCGTTGAAGGGACGCAGGAGGGAGTGTCCTACGAGCAGTACTTC.

V and J are TRBV30 and TRBJ2-7; D is perhaps TRBD1 (6 bases). Germline values: CDR1 GTSNPN, CDR2 SVGIG (reference sequence). The CDR3 is 13 residues long. V lost 3 bases, J lost 3 bases, and 12 bases lay in between. CDR3 bases: TGTGCCTGGAGCCCAGGGGTAATCTACGAGCAGTACTTC. As protein: CAWSPGVIYEQYF.

The V gene is TRBV9, the J gene TRBJ1-5; D gene unclear. Germline V gene data show CDR1 as SGDLS and CDR2 as YYNGEE. Trimming took off 3 bases at V and 3 bases at J, with 13 bases between the two ends. This CDR3 spans 15 amino acids. This CDR3 reads CASSADAGFNQPQHF. CDR3 DNA: TGTGCCAGCAGCGCGGACGCGGGGTTCAATCAGCCCCAGCATTTT.

This clone was recorded a few times. The J gene is TRBJ1-1, the V gene TRBV30; D is ambiguous. Germline values: CDR1 GTSNPN, CDR2 SVGIG (reference sequence). This CDR3 has 14 amino acids. The V end was cut by 3 bases, the J end by 8 bases, with 19 bases between. The CDR3 DNA reads TGTGCCTGGAGCCAAGGGATAGTAAGGTTGGAAGCTTTCTTT. As protein: CAWSQGIVRLEAFF.

This clone showed up just a few times. The rearrangement links TRBV5-6 to TRBJ1-1; TRBD1 agrees at 8 bases. In germline, CDR1 is SGHDT, CDR2 YYEEEE. With 0 bases clipped from V and 5 bases from J, the junction kept 9 bases outside the gene matches. The CDR3 totals 16 residues. The DNA for the CDR3 is TGTGCCAGCAGCTTGGGACAGGGGTATTGGGAAACTGAAGCTTTCTTT. Translating gives CASSLGQGYWETEAFF.